This TCR beta chain derives from a study of radiation and T cells in renal cell carcinoma. Findings and limits, study-wide: From baseline, blood top tumor clonotypes peaked at 2 weeks post-radiation. Pretreatment tumor biopsies were lacking, so baseline clonotypes are unknown.

As regards this clone: Its antigen is currently unknown.

The method was immunoSEQ multiplex PCR; TCRdb's version includes in-frame clones alone and lacks a portion of them. Here the sample spans more than 95,000 clones, about four fifths being singletons. The CDR3 has 16 amino acids. V lost 1 base to trimming and J lost 4 bases, with 14 bases between them. Germline V gene sequence: CDR1 SGHRS, CDR2 YFSETQ. Time point specified: blood 2 weeks post-SBRT. The sample's treatment: 15 Gy SBRT to primary tumor, nephrectomy 4 weeks later. The genes are TRBV5-1 and TRBJ2-2, with D maybe TRBD2 (7 bases). Sequencing was performed on blood, taken from a patient whose treatment included radiotherapy and nephrectomy. The TCR originated in a man in his forties or fifties with renal cell carcinoma. The CDR3 bases are TGCGCCAGCAGCTTGCCTAGGGGGGGCGGCACCGGGGAGCTGTTTTTT. It codes for CASSLPRGGGTGELFF.